Presented here are 27 T cell receptor beta chains from one specimen sequenced in a study of blood T cell repertoires in COVID-19. Assay used: immunoSEQ multiplex PCR; TCRdb lists only in-frame clones, some missing. The table has 70,000 to 75,000 clones, 88% seen once; the top ten hold roughly 5%. Sequencing was performed on peripheral blood. The receptors were sampled from a human donor in a cohort sampled during active COVID-19.

The chain carries TRBV2 and TRBJ2-1; tentatively, D is TRBD2 (5 bases). There are 15 residues in the CDR3. V dropped 7 bases and J dropped 0 bases, with 13 bases sitting between them. Germline CDR1 SNHLY, CDR2 FYNNEI. CDR3 coding DNA: TGTGCCAGCACCGACGGTGGACTCTCCTACAATGAGCAGTTCTTC. Protein sequence: CASTDGGLSYNEQFF.

This chain connects TRBV27 to TRBJ2-3; tentative D call: TRBD1 (6 bases). Trimming pared 9 bases from V and 0 bases from J, leaving 16 bases between. CDR1 is MNHEY, CDR2 SMNVEV, per germline (reference sequence). CDR3 length: 15 amino acids. The CDR3, as DNA: TGTGCCAGAACCCTACAGGGCTCTAGCACAGATACGCAGTATTTT. It yields the protein CARTLQGSSTDTQYF.

The count of this clone is one. The chain carries TRBV28 and TRBJ2-3; perhaps TRBD2 as D (5 bases). The CDR3 length is 12 residues. The germline gives CDR1 MDHEN, CDR2 SYDVKM. Between the trimmed V and J ends, which lost 7 bases and 1 base, there was a span of 6 bases. The DNA for the CDR3 is TGTGCCAGCACCGGGGGCACAGATACGCAGTATTTT. It specifies CASTGGTDTQYF.

The rearrangement uses TRBV15 and TRBJ2-1, with 7 bases matching TRBD2. V was pared by 0 bases and J by 5 bases, with 4 bases of the junction left unmatched. The CDR3 sequence is 15 residues long. CDR1 is LNHNV and CDR2 is YYDKDF in the germline V gene (reference sequence). As DNA, the CDR3 is TGTGCCACCAGCAGAGATAAGGCGGGGGACAATGAGCAGTTCTTC. Protein: CATSRDKAGDNEQFF.

V and J are TRBV4-3 and TRBJ2-2, with 9 bases identical to TRBD2. This CDR3 contains 17 residues. V shed 3 bases, J shed 3 bases, and the junction held 8 bases outside the gene matches. From germline, CDR1 is LGHNA and CDR2 YSLEER. In nucleotides, the CDR3 is TGCGCCAGCAGCCAGATAGGCGGGGGGGCATACACCGGGGAGCTGTTTTTT. It translates to CASSQIGGGAYTGELFF.

The chain couples TRBV6-1 to TRBJ1-2; 9 bases line up with TRBD1. Germline CDR1 and CDR2: MNHNS and SASEGT. The CDR3 runs to 16 residues. Trimming removed 2 bases from V and 4 bases from J; junction bases left unmatched: 8. Here the CDR3 reads CASSEIQGAQSYGYTF. CDR3 DNA: TGTGCCAGCAGTGAAATACAGGGGGCGCAGAGCTATGGCTACACCTTC.

V gene TRBV28 combines with J gene TRBJ2-4; TRBD1 aligns across 9 bases. The CDR3 sequence is 18 residues long. Germline CDR1 MDHEN, CDR2 SYDVKM. V trimming: 4 bases; J trimming: 2 bases; junction bases outside the gene matches: 12. The CDR3 region has the DNA TGTGCCAGCAGTTGGGGACAGGGTCGGATTGGGACCAAAAACATTCAGTACTTC. Translated: CASSWGQGRIGTKNIQYF.

This chain uses TRBV9 with TRBJ2-4; 7 nucleotides agree with TRBD1. The CDR3 totals 14 residues. Germline V gene sequence: CDR1 SGDLS, CDR2 YYNGEE. Germline trimming cut 3 bases from V and 3 bases from J; bases unmatched to any gene: 3. The CDR3 DNA reads TGTGCCAGCAGCGAACAGGGGAACAAAAACATTCAGTACTTC. It is translated as CASSEQGNKNIQYF.

There are a few counts of this clone. The chain carries TRBV3-1 (or the pseudogene TRBV3-2) and TRBJ2-7; a weak D match, TRBD1 (6 bases). This CDR3 is built from 16 residues. Trimming removed 0 bases at V and 6 bases at J, with 18 bases between. CDR1 and CDR2 (germline): LGHDT, YNNKEL (reference sequence). CDR3 nucleotide sequence: TGTGCCAGCAGCCAAGATGAGGCAGGGGTTTTTTCCGAGCAGTACTTC. Residues: CASSQDEAGVFSEQYF.

V gene TRBV7-2 combines with J gene TRBJ2-2, with D tentatively TRBD2 (5 bases). The ends were cut back, 5 bases at V and 1 base at J, with 20 bases in the middle. CDR1 is SGHTA, CDR2 FQGNSA, per germline. CDR3 length: 18 residues. CDR3 sequence: CASSPRFLGGLNTGELFF. Here the CDR3 DNA reads TGTGCCAGCAGCCCCCGTTTCCTGGGCGGACTGAACACCGGGGAGCTGTTTTTT.

The rearrangement joins TRBV11-2 to TRBJ2-1, with 8 bases matching TRBD2. V shed 2 bases and J 4 bases; nucleotides not matched to a gene: 7. The germline gives CDR1 SGHAT, CDR2 FQNNGV. CDR3 size: 16 residues. The CDR3 bases are TGTGCCAGCAGCTTACTCAATAGCGGGGCATACAATGAGCAGTTCTTC. This encodes CASSLLNSGAYNEQFF.

This clone was seen only a few times. The rearrangement joins TRBV4-3 to TRBJ2-1, with TRBD2 identical over 13 bases. Germline V gives CDR1 LGHNA, CDR2 YSLEER. The CDR3 consists of 16 residues. With 0 bases clipped from V and 6 bases from J, the junction kept 2 bases outside the gene matches. The CDR3 nucleotides are TGCGCCAGCAGCCAAGACGGGACTAGCGGGGTCAATGAGCAGTTCTTC. Translation gives CASSQDGTSGVNEQFF.

V and J are TRBV7-2 and TRBJ1-1; D may be TRBD1 (5 bases). Trimming shortened V by 4 bases and J by 8 bases, and 20 bases separated the two germline ends. Germline V gene sequence: CDR1 SGHTA, CDR2 FQGNSA. The CDR3 is made up of 15 amino acids. CDR3 DNA: TGTGCCAGCAGCTCCCCCCCGGGACTCCTAGGGGAAGCTTTCTTT. Translation: CASSSPPGLLGEAFF.

V usage is TRBV10-3 and J usage is TRBJ2-1, with TRBD1 matching 12 bases. CDR1 is ENHRY, CDR2 SYGVKD, per germline. V shed 6 bases, J shed 9 bases, and the junction held 12 bases outside the gene matches. The CDR3 is 16 residues long. Here the CDR3 reads CAIRGAGTGGLSEQFF. CDR3 nucleotides: TGTGCCATCAGGGGGGCCGGGACAGGGGGCTTAAGTGAGCAGTTCTTC.

The CDR3 loop is CASSSAGGNTDTQYF. CDR3 coding DNA: TGTGCCAGCAGCTCCGCGGGGGGAAACACAGATACGCAGTATTTT. V is TRBV11-2 and J is TRBJ2-3; 8 positions agree with TRBD2. CDR1 and CDR2 from the germline V gene are SGHAT and FQNNGV. This CDR3 is built from 15 residues. V shed 4 bases and J 2 bases; nucleotides not matched to a gene: 5.

This clone appeared once. The chain couples TRBV6-1 to TRBJ2-6; no clear D. This CDR3 is built from 12 residues. Germline CDR1 reads MNHNS; CDR2 reads SASEGT. Between the trimmed V and J ends, which lost 2 bases and 14 bases, there was a span of 10 bases. The CDR3 loop is CASSEIINLLTF. CDR3 nucleotides: TGTGCCAGCAGTGAAATCATCAATCTCCTGACTTTC.

J is TRBJ1-1 and V is TRBV6-5; 9 bases match TRBD1. The V segment lost 6 bases and the J segment 5 bases; nucleotides outside the gene matches: 4. Germline V lookup: CDR1 MNHEY, CDR2 SVGAGI. There are 13 residues in the CDR3. The CDR3 nucleotides are TGTGCCAGCAGGGGGACAGGGAGAACTGAAGCTTTCTTT. Its protein product is CASRGTGRTEAFF.

This chain links TRBV27 with TRBJ2-5; 7 bases align to TRBD2. The CDR3 has 15 residues. The junction had 12 bases not matched to a gene; V was cut back by 5 bases and J by 6 bases. In germline, CDR1 is MNHEY, CDR2 SMNVEV (reference sequence). The CDR3 coding sequence is TGTGCCAGCAGTCCCTTGGGGGGGGTGGATCAGACCCAGTACTTC. This gives the protein CASSPLGGVDQTQYF.

This clone has only one observation. This rearrangement joins TRBV18 to TRBJ2-5, with 8 bases identical to TRBD1. The CDR3 extends over 14 amino acids. Germline V gene lookup returns CDR1 KGHSH and CDR2 LQKENI. The V gene end was trimmed by 3 bases and the J gene end by 4 bases; junction bases not matched to a gene: 4. Written as DNA, the CDR3 is TGTGCCAGCTCACCCGGACAGGGAGGAGAGACCCAGTACTTC. Its translation is CASSPGQGGETQYF.

This clone was seen only a few times. The chain has TRBV7-9 and TRBJ2-5; perhaps TRBD1 as D (5 bases). Germline V CDR1 and CDR2: SEHNR, FQNEAQ (reference sequence). V was clipped by 3 bases and J by 5 bases, with 7 bases between them. CDR3 size: 12 residues. As DNA, the CDR3 is TGTGCCAGCAGCTTGGGGCGGGAGACCCAGTACTTC. It encodes CASSLGRETQYF. The full variable domain, completed using reference TRBV7-9 and TRBJ2-5, is DTGVSQNPRHKITKRGQNVTFRCDPISEHNRLYWYRQTLGQGPEFLTYFQNEAQLEKSRLLSDRFSAERPKGSFSTLEIQRTEQGDSAMYLCASSLGRETQYFGPGTRLLVL.

The chain uses TRBV7-2 and TRBJ2-7, with 11 positions matching TRBD2. The CDR3 is 14 amino acids. The ends lost 1 base at V and 6 bases at J; junction bases unmatched: 2. CDR1 and CDR2 from the germline V gene are SGHTA and FQGNSA. For the CDR3, the DNA is TGTGCCAGCAGCTTAGAACTAGCGGGAGTCGAGCAGTACTTC. Translating gives CASSLELAGVEQYF.

This clone turned up a few times. Here the CDR3 DNA reads TGTGCCAGCAGGTACACAGATACGCAGTATTTT. This translates into CASRYTDTQYF. V is TRBV12-3 or TRBV12-4 and J is TRBJ2-3, with no clear D. V shed 6 bases and J shed 2 bases, with 3 bases lying between them. This CDR3 region has 11 residues.

The CDR3 DNA reads TGTGCCAGCAGCTCCTCAGGGGGATCGGCAGATACGCAGTATTTT. The encoded protein is CASSSSGGSADTQYF. The chain uses TRBV5-5 and TRBJ2-3, with 7 bases that match TRBD1. CDR1 SGHKS and CDR2 YYEKEE come from the germline V gene (reference sequence). The J segment lost 4 bases and the V segment lost 3 bases, leaving 8 bases of the junction unmatched. This CDR3 has 15 amino acids.

The chain recombines TRBV27 with TRBJ2-7; 9 positions agree with TRBD1. Germline-derived CDR1 and CDR2 are MNHEY and SMNVEV (reference sequence). The CDR3 contains 15 residues. Germline trimming cut 2 bases from V and 4 bases from J; bases unmatched to any gene: 6. CDR3 sequence: CASSLDGQGIYEQYF. CDR3 DNA: TGTGCCAGCAGTTTAGACGGACAGGGGATATACGAGCAGTACTTC.

This clone has a single count. This sequence joins TRBV2 and TRBJ2-5; 8 bases are a match to TRBD1. The CDR3 extends over 14 amino acids. The germline V gene encodes CDR1 SNHLY and CDR2 FYNNEI. Losses at the gene ends were 3 bases for V and 5 bases for J; bases not matched to a gene: 5. DNA of the CDR3: TGTGCCAGCAGTGACTGGACAGGGTCGGAGACCCAGTACTTC. Translated, it gives CASSDWTGSETQYF.

The chain combines TRBV19 with TRBJ1-5; D not resolved. V was shortened by 0 bases and J by 4 bases, with 13 bases between the two germline ends. There are 16 residues in the CDR3. The V gene's germline CDR1 is LNHDA and CDR2 SQIVND (reference sequence). The CDR3, as DNA: TGTGCCAGTAGTATAGAAGAGGGAGTCCTAAATCAGCCCCAGCATTTT. This encodes CASSIEEGVLNQPQHF.

V and J are TRBV11-2 and TRBJ1-2; D remains ambiguous. Germline CDR1 SGHAT, CDR2 FQNNGV. The CDR3 totals 14 residues. Trimming removed 0 bases at V and 2 bases at J, with 7 bases between. The CDR3 DNA is TGTGCCAGCAGCTTAGATAGCTCAAACTATGGCTACACCTTC. Its protein is CASSLDSSNYGYTF.